These 6 T cell receptor beta chains were sequenced from one sample in a study of human thymus T cells. TCRdb keeps only in-frame clones here, not all; method: immunoSEQ multiplex PCR. The sample consists of more than 45,000 clones, about 94% of them appearing once. The sequenced sample was blood. The receptor set was obtained from a boy younger than two with a congenital heart defect but otherwise immunologically healthy.

V usage is TRBV5-1 and J usage is TRBJ2-7, with 9 bases aligning to TRBD1. The CDR3 is 14 residues long. V shed 3 bases, J shed 1 base, and the junction held 2 bases outside the gene matches. Germline V gives CDR1 SGHRS, CDR2 YFSETQ. The CDR3 spells CASSWGTGSYEQYF. CDR3 coding DNA: TGCGCCAGCAGCTGGGGGACAGGGTCCTACGAGCAGTACTTC.

The V call is TRBV6-5, the J call TRBJ2-3, with unresolved D. Germline CDR1 is MNHEY and CDR2 is SVGAGI. CDR3 length: 12 amino acids. The germline V and J ends were trimmed by 2 bases and 4 bases, with 4 bases remaining between them. CDR3 loop: CASSYGSDTQYF. Here the CDR3 DNA reads TGTGCCAGCAGTTACGGCTCAGATACGCAGTATTTT.

The chain has TRBV6-5 and TRBJ2-3, with D perhaps matching TRBD1 (5 bases). CDR3 size: 14 residues. Deletions cut 0 bases from V and 3 bases from J, with 7 bases between. Germline V lookup: CDR1 MNHEY, CDR2 SVGAGI. CDR3 in amino acids: CASSYSRGTDTQYF. CDR3 DNA: TGTGCCAGCAGTTACTCAAGGGGTACAGATACGCAGTATTTT.

To note about this clone: Within the sample, other DNA sequences also encode this same CDR3. The J gene is TRBJ2-3, the V gene TRBV5-1; D perhaps matches TRBD2 (5 bases). Germline CDR1 SGHRS, CDR2 YFSETQ. There are 14 residues in the CDR3. The V end was cut by 0 bases, the J end by 3 bases, with 8 bases between. In DNA, the CDR3 is TGCGCCAGCAGCTTGGAAGGGAGAACAGATACGCAGTATTTT. It encodes CASSLEGRTDTQYF.

V usage is TRBV4-1 and J usage is TRBJ2-4; 7 bases are shared with TRBD2. CDR3 length: 15 amino acids. V gave up 1 base and J gave up 7 bases; unmatched junction bases: 7. The V gene's germline CDR1 is MGHRA and CDR2 YSYEKL. The CDR3 spells CASSQVFGEGNIQYF. In DNA form, the CDR3 reads TGCGCCAGCAGCCAAGTTTTCGGGGAGGGGAACATTCAGTACTTC.

The rearrangement links TRBV9 to TRBJ1-2; perhaps TRBD1 as D (5 bases). Germline assignment: CDR1 SGDLS and CDR2 YYNGEE. The CDR3 has 16 amino acids. V shed 3 bases and J shed 1 base, with 16 bases lying between them. CDR3 amino acids: CASSGLPRGINYGYTF. The CDR3 DNA sequence: TGTGCCAGCAGCGGCCTACCACGGGGCATTAACTATGGCTACACCTTC.